This T cell receptor (beta chain) was observed in a study of control samples from healthy donors and cancer patients. TCRdb's copy holds only in-frame clones and misses some; the assay was immunoSEQ multiplex PCR. Here the sample table reports approximately 190,000 clones. Germline V gene data show CDR1 as SNHLY and CDR2 as FYNNEI. The CDR3 consists of 13 residues. Trimming stripped 4 bases from V and 7 bases from J, with 8 bases between. The sequence was obtained from a woman between 25 and 40 years old in good health. Sequencing input: blood. The V call is TRBV2, the J call TRBJ1-6; no clear D gene. The CDR3 nucleotides read TGTGCCAGCAGTGGGGAGGTAAATTCACCCCTCCACTTT. Protein product: CASSGEVNSPLHF.